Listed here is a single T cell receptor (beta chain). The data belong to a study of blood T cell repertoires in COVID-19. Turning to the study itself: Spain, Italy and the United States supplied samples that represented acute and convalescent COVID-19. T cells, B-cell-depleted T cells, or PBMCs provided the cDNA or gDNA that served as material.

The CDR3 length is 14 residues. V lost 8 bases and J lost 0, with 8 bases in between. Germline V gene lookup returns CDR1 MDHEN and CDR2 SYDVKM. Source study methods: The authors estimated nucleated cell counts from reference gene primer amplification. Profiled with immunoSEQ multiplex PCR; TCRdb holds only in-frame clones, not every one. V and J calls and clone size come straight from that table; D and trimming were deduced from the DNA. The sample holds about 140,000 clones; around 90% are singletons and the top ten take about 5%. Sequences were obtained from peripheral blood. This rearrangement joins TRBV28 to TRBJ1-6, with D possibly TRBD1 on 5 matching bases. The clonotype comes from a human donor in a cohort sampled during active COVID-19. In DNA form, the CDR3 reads TGTGCCAGCCTCGGGGGCTCCTATAATTCACCCCTCCACTTT. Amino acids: CASLGGSYNSPLHF.